These 18 T cell receptor beta chains share one sample of origin, sequenced in a study of cytomegalovirus exposure and HLA in healthy donors. The data were produced by immunoSEQ multiplex PCR, yet TCRdb's version contains in-frame clones alone and is incomplete. The table includes tens of thousands of clones, roughly 94% detected once. What was sequenced was PBMCs. Receptors originate from a woman under 30 in good health and CMV-seropositive.

This chain joins TRBV9 and TRBJ2-2, with 8 bases matching TRBD1. The CDR3 totals 16 residues. Germline V gene lookup returns CDR1 SGDLS and CDR2 YYNGEE. The ends lost 0 bases at V and 5 bases at J; junction bases unmatched: 6. The CDR3 DNA is TGTGCCAGCAGCGTAGTGGCTGGACAGGGAACCGGGGAGCTGTTTTTT. Protein sequence: CASSVVAGQGTGELFF.

This chain joins TRBV27 and TRBJ1-1; no definite D call. Germline CDR1 is MNHEY and CDR2 is SMNVEV (reference sequence). The CDR3 totals 13 residues. Between the trimmed V and J ends, which lost 1 base and 5 bases, there was a span of 8 bases. Here the CDR3 reads CASSLYRDTEAFF. CDR3 in DNA: TGTGCCAGCAGTTTATATCGGGATACTGAAGCTTTCTTT.

The chain is built from TRBV6-5 and TRBJ2-4; 8 positions match TRBD2. The CDR3 has 15 amino acids. J lost 8 bases, V lost 4 bases, and 10 bases had no gene match. Germline V lookup: CDR1 MNHEY, CDR2 SVGAGI. The CDR3 region is CASSSTGTRFDIQYF. The CDR3 DNA reads TGTGCCAGCAGTTCGACCGGGACTAGATTCGACATTCAGTACTTC.

The rearrangement joins TRBV6-6 to TRBJ1-2; D is unresolved. Germline values: CDR1 MNHNY, CDR2 SVGAGI (reference sequence). CDR3 length: 15 residues. Trimming removed 2 bases from V and 8 bases from J, with 18 bases in between. CDR3 sequence: CASSYPQRRNWGYTF. CDR3 bases: TGTGCCAGCAGTTACCCCCAGAGGCGGAACTGGGGCTACACCTTC.

V and J are TRBV5-6 and TRBJ1-6, with TRBD1 matching over 7 bases. Germline V gene data show CDR1 as SGHDT and CDR2 as YYEEEE. The CDR3 loop spans 15 amino acids. J was trimmed by 6 bases and V by 0 bases; bases with no gene match: 3. The CDR3 reads CASSLGTGPNSPLHF. The CDR3 region has the DNA TGTGCCAGCAGCTTGGGGACAGGCCCTAATTCACCCCTCCACTTT.

This chain uses TRBV19 with TRBJ1-2; D is unclear. The ends were cut back, 7 bases at V and 5 bases at J, with 11 bases in the middle. The CDR3 is 12 amino acids. Germline V gene data show CDR1 as LNHDA and CDR2 as SQIVND (reference sequence). The CDR3 is CASISGPYGYTF. The CDR3 region has the DNA TGTGCCAGTATTTCAGGTCCATATGGCTACACCTTC.

The chain joins TRBV28 to TRBJ2-7; 9 bases line up with TRBD2. The CDR3 has 14 amino acids. Germline CDR1 MDHEN, CDR2 SYDVKM. After removal of 5 bases from V and 2 bases from J, the junction contained 4 bases not matched to a gene. CDR3 residues: CASSTAGGPYEQYF. The CDR3 DNA reads as TGTGCCAGCAGTACGGCGGGAGGGCCCTACGAGCAGTACTTC.

The chain employs TRBV5-6 and TRBJ1-2, with 8 bases that match TRBD1. The V and J ends lost 0 bases and 4 bases, in that order; junction bases with no gene match: 5. Germline assignment: CDR1 SGHDT and CDR2 YYEEEE. CDR3 length: 15 residues. The CDR3 DNA reads as TGTGCCAGCAGCTTGGGACAGGGGTCTTTCTATGGCTACACCTTC. This encodes CASSLGQGSFYGYTF.

The chain combines TRBV9 with TRBJ1-6; D not certain. The ends were cut back, 4 bases at V and 4 bases at J, with 18 bases in the middle. This CDR3 comprises 17 residues. CDR1 and CDR2 (germline): SGDLS, YYNGEE. The CDR3 here is CASSPQSYRGYNSPLHF. For the CDR3, the DNA is TGTGCCAGCAGCCCCCAAAGTTATCGGGGATATAATTCACCCCTCCACTTT.

The J gene is TRBJ1-1, the V gene TRBV28, with TRBD1 matching over 10 bases. CDR1 is MDHEN, CDR2 SYDVKM, per germline. The CDR3 is 15 residues long. V shed 8 bases, J shed 2 bases, and the junction held 8 bases outside the gene matches. CDR3 region: CASQTGGTGNTEAFF. CDR3 DNA: TGTGCCAGCCAGACAGGGGGCACAGGTAACACTGAAGCTTTCTTT.

The chain joins TRBV6-6 to TRBJ2-5, with D tentatively TRBD1 (5 bases). This CDR3 contains 14 residues. The germline CDR1 and CDR2 sequences are MNHNY and SVGAGI (reference sequence). V lost 4 bases, J lost 1 base, and 10 bases lay in between. The CDR3 DNA sequence: TGTGCCAGCAGTTTTGACAGCGCCCAAGAGACCCAGTACTTC. Its translation is CASSFDSAQETQYF.

This clone was detected once. The rearrangement uses TRBV10-3 and TRBJ1-1, with 7 positions matching TRBD1. The germline V gene encodes CDR1 ENHRY and CDR2 SYGVKD. The V and J ends lost 6 bases and 5 bases, in that order; junction bases with no gene match: 12. The CDR3 totals 15 residues. In nucleotides, the CDR3 is TGTGCCATCAGGCCCACAGGGGCCGTGGGGACTGAAGCTTTCTTT. As protein: CAIRPTGAVGTEAFF.

This chain uses TRBV6-5 with TRBJ1-1, with 9 bases lining up with TRBD1. Germline V gives CDR1 MNHEY, CDR2 SVGAGI. The V gene end was trimmed by 10 bases and the J gene end by 1 base; junction bases not matched to a gene: 7. The CDR3 is made up of 14 amino acids. The DNA of the CDR3 is TGTGCCACCATGGGACAGGGCCAGAACACTGAAGCTTTCTTT. Translating it yields CATMGQGQNTEAFF.

V is TRBV4-1 and J is TRBJ1-5; D possibly corresponds to TRBD1 (6 bases). The ends were cut back, 2 bases at V and 5 bases at J, with 19 bases in the middle. The CDR3 sequence is 17 residues long. Germline values: CDR1 MGHRA, CDR2 YSYEKL. CDR3 region: CASSQTPGTQPHQPQHF. As DNA, the CDR3 is TGCGCCAGCAGCCAAACACCAGGGACACAACCCCATCAGCCCCAGCATTTT.

The chain is built from TRBV5-4 and TRBJ1-2; the D is unclear. With 7 bases removed from V and 4 bases from J, the gap between germline ends came to 20 bases. The CDR3 sequence is 15 residues long. Germline V gene data show CDR1 as SGHNT and CDR2 as YYREEE (reference sequence). CDR3 DNA sequence: TGTGCCAGCCAGCCTCACGCAGGAAAGACCTATGGCTACACCTTC. Translating gives CASQPHAGKTYGYTF.

This chain links TRBV4-1 with TRBJ1-1, with 10 bases fitting TRBD1. V lost 2 bases, J lost 4 bases, and 4 bases stayed unmatched. The CDR3 totals 15 residues. CDR1 is MGHRA and CDR2 is YSYEKL in the germline V gene. DNA of the CDR3: TGCGCCAGCAGCCAACCGACAGGGGGCGGCACTGAAGCTTTCTTT. As protein: CASSQPTGGGTEAFF.

This chain joins TRBV20-1 and TRBJ2-7; D is unclear. The V end was cut by 0 bases, the J end by 4 bases, with 4 bases between. Germline CDR1 is DFQATT and CDR2 is SNEGSKA (reference sequence). The CDR3 consists of 11 residues. CDR3 sequence: CSARDPYEQYF. The CDR3 bases are TGCAGTGCTAGAGATCCGTACGAGCAGTACTTC.

The chain joins TRBV29-1 to TRBJ1-1; D possibly corresponds to TRBD1 (5 bases). Trimming took off 4 bases at V and 4 bases at J, with 13 bases between the two ends. CDR3 size: 13 residues. The germline CDR1 and CDR2 sequences are SQVTM and ANQGSEA. CDR3 sequence reads: CSVGGGGGTEAFF. The CDR3 DNA reads as TGCAGCGTTGGGGGAGGCGGGGGCACTGAAGCTTTCTTT.